Presented here are 32 T cell receptor beta chains from one specimen sequenced in a study of shared clonotypes between healthy human individuals (dated by TCRdb to 2018 to 2020). For the CD8 naive samples, CD45RO-negative cells were positively selected for CCR7, yielding a CD45RA+CCR7+ population from which TemRA cells were excluded. Receptor libraries were prepared by the immunoSEQ multiplex PCR assay. TCRdb's version of the immuneACCESS table is confined to in-frame rearrangements and falls short of the full clone set. An unresolved V gene accounts for under half of the shortfall where checked; the remainder is of unknown origin. The sample table records about 1,800,000 clones; just under 95% of these occur just once. The biggest ten clones account for 0.95% to 1.5% of the sample. Sequencing input: naive CD8+ T cells sorted from blood. The sample's cell subset or site label, in plain terms: CD45RA+CCR7+. The origin of the receptors is a man between 18 and 35 years old in good health.

The chain is built from TRBV19 and TRBJ1-1, with D maybe TRBD1 (6 bases). V gave up 8 bases and J gave up 3 bases, with 13 bases separating them. Germline V lookup: CDR1 LNHDA, CDR2 SQIVND (reference sequence). The CDR3 covers 13 residues. CDR3 sequence reads: CASSRGADTEAFF. CDR3 in DNA: TGTGCCAGTTCAAGGGGGGCGGACACTGAAGCTTTCTTT.

As for this clone: This sample also contains other DNA sequences that code for the same CDR3. This sequence joins TRBV19 and TRBJ1-1, with D uncertain. CDR3 length equals 13 residues. V shed 1 base and J shed 5 bases, with 8 bases lying between them. The germline CDR1 and CDR2 sequences are LNHDA and SQIVND (reference sequence). CDR3 sequence reads: CASSIGVGTEAFF. Written as DNA, the CDR3 is TGTGCCAGTAGTATAGGGGTGGGGACTGAAGCTTTCTTT. The complete variable domain, with remaining parts taken from reference TRBV19 and TRBJ1-1, reads DGGITQSPKYLFRKEGQNVTLSCEQNLNHDAMYWYRQDPGQGLRLIYYSQIVNDFQKGDIAEGYSVSREKKESFPLTVTSAQKNPTAFYLCASSIGVGTEAFFGQGTRLTVV.

The chain employs TRBV6-1 and TRBJ1-6; 7 positions match TRBD1. CDR3 length equals 17 residues. Germline-derived CDR1 and CDR2 are MNHNS and SASEGT. V lost 1 base, J lost 6 bases, and 9 bases stayed unmatched. The CDR3 is CASSEVGPGQINSPLHF. The CDR3 region has the DNA TGTGCCAGCAGTGAAGTGGGACCGGGACAGATTAATTCACCCCTCCACTTT.

This clone was counted a single time. The CDR3 nucleotides read TGTGCCAGCAGTTACTCGAGGGGGGAAATTTTCGATGAGCAGTTCTTC. It is translated as CASSYSRGEIFDEQFF. The rearrangement uses TRBV6-5 and TRBJ2-1; perhaps D is TRBD1 or TRBD2 (6 bases each). Germline V lookup: CDR1 MNHEY, CDR2 SVGAGI. CDR3 length equals 16 residues. The V end lost 0 bases, the J end lost 8 bases, and 17 bases lay between the germline ends.

The chain links TRBV27 to TRBJ2-1, with TRBD2 matching over 14 bases. CDR3 length equals 14 residues. J gave up 7 bases and V 6 bases, and 2 bases lay outside the gene matches. Looked up from germline, CDR1 is MNHEY and CDR2 is SMNVEV (reference sequence). The DNA for the CDR3 is TGTGCCAGCAGGACTAGCGGGGGGGCGAATGAGCAGTTCTTC. Translation gives CASRTSGGANEQFF.

The V gene is TRBV27, the J gene TRBJ1-4; D gene unclear. Germline V CDR1 and CDR2: MNHEY, SMNVEV (reference sequence). The CDR3 runs to 15 residues. Trimming cost V 4 bases and J 1 base, with 10 bases left between them. In DNA form, the CDR3 reads TGTGCCAGCAGTTCCGGTTGGGGAACTAATGAAAAACTGTTTTTT. Protein sequence: CASSSGWGTNEKLFF.

V and J are TRBV5-5 and TRBJ2-1; D is unresolved. CDR3 size: 13 residues. The V gene lost 4 bases and the J gene lost 7 bases, with 12 bases spanning the gap. The germline CDR1 and CDR2 sequences are SGHKS and YYEKEE (reference sequence). For the CDR3, the DNA is TGTGCCAGCAGCACCGCCTTATCGAATGAGCAGTTCTTC. This gives the protein CASSTALSNEQFF.

This rearrangement joins TRBV19 to TRBJ2-7, with 8 nucleotides matching TRBD1. V dropped 5 bases and J dropped 2; count of bases not matched to a gene: 14. The CDR3 extends over 17 amino acids. Germline-derived CDR1 and CDR2 are LNHDA and SQIVND (reference sequence). The CDR3 DNA sequence: TGTGCCAGTAGTCGAGAAATATTCGGACAGGGAGCCTACGAGCAGTACTTC. Amino acid sequence: CASSREIFGQGAYEQYF.

The chain combines TRBV6-4 with TRBJ1-5; D uncertain. V was cut by 11 bases and J by 8 bases, with 10 bases left in between. The CDR3 runs 10 residues. Germline V lookup: CDR1 MRHNA, CDR2 SNTAGT. For the CDR3, the DNA is TGTGCCGTGAGTCCGGAGCCCCAGCATTTT. It specifies CAVSPEPQHF.

This clone was detected once. Other DNA sequences of this sample code for an identical CDR3. The genes are TRBV30 and TRBJ2-5; 13 nucleotides match TRBD2. The CDR3 is made up of 14 amino acids. J lost 4 bases, V lost 4 bases, and 3 bases had no gene match. The germline V gene has CDR1 GTSNPN and CDR2 SVGIG (reference sequence). CDR3 in DNA: TGTGCCTGGAACGGACTAGCGGGAGCAGAGACCCAGTACTTC. Its protein product is CAWNGLAGAETQYF.

The chain joins TRBV10-1 to TRBJ2-5; TRBD2 might be the D (5 bases). Germline lookup yields CDR1 WNHNN and CDR2 SYGVQD (reference sequence). Between the trimmed V and J ends, which lost 3 bases and 5 bases, there was a span of 16 bases. CDR3 length: 15 amino acids. DNA of the CDR3: TGCGCCAGCAGTGACCCAGCGGCCTCTGGGGAGACCCAGTACTTC. Amino acid sequence: CASSDPAASGETQYF.

V usage is TRBV28 and J usage is TRBJ1-6; D is perhaps TRBD1 (5 bases). V lost 8 bases to trimming and J lost 7 bases, with 15 bases between them. The CDR3 has 14 residues. Germline-derived CDR1 and CDR2 are MDHEN and SYDVKM. The CDR3 loop reads CASGGPDRNSPLHF. CDR3 nucleotide sequence: TGTGCCAGCGGGGGACCAGATAGAAATTCACCCCTCCACTTT.

This chain joins TRBV6-6 and TRBJ2-7; D is unclear. CDR3 length: 10 residues. V lost 8 bases to trimming and J lost 9 bases, with 11 bases between them. The germline CDR1 and CDR2 sequences are MNHNY and SVGAGI (reference sequence). The CDR3 here is CASSYGRQYF. CDR3 DNA sequence: TGTGCCAGCTCATACGGGCGGCAGTACTTC.

CDR3 residues: CASSPGHTYEQYF. DNA for the CDR3: TGTGCCAGCAGCCCGGGACATACCTACGAGCAGTACTTC. The chain couples TRBV11-3 to TRBJ2-7, with D possibly being TRBD1 (6 bases). V lost 5 bases and J 2 bases, leaving 10 bases between the germline ends. CDR1 and CDR2 from the germline V gene are SGHNT and YENEEA. The CDR3 runs 13 residues.

This chain links TRBV27 with TRBJ2-5; tentative D call: TRBD1 (5 bases). Trimming removed 6 bases from V and 0 bases from J, with 11 bases in between. Germline CDR1 is MNHEY and CDR2 is SMNVEV (reference sequence). This CDR3 comprises 14 residues. The CDR3 loop is CASSPGPDQETQYF. DNA of the CDR3: TGTGCCAGCAGCCCAGGGCCCGACCAAGAGACCCAGTACTTC.

This sequence joins TRBV6-1 and TRBJ1-4; D call uncertain. The CDR3 is 14 amino acids. Germline V lookup: CDR1 MNHNS, CDR2 SASEGT. V was pared by 2 bases and J by 4 bases, with 8 bases between. This CDR3 is CASSESAVNEKLFF. CDR3 DNA: TGTGCCAGCAGTGAATCGGCAGTTAATGAAAAACTGTTTTTT.

The chain employs TRBV7-9 and TRBJ1-4; D gene uncertain. The CDR3 has 13 amino acids. V shed 10 bases and J shed 8 bases, with 17 bases lying between them. The V gene's germline CDR1 is SEHNR and CDR2 FQNEAQ (reference sequence). The CDR3 DNA follows: TGTGCCACCGCATCCCCTGGAGGGGAAAAACTGTTTTTT. Translating gives CATASPGGEKLFF. Based on the CDR3 plus reference TRBV7-9 and TRBJ1-4, the full variable domain is DTGVSQNPRHKITKRGQNVTFRCDPISEHNRLYWYRQTLGQGPEFLTYFQNEAQLEKSRLLSDRFSAERPKGSFSTLEIQRTEQGDSAMYLCATASPGGEKLFFGSGTQLSVL.

V gene TRBV29-1 combines with J gene TRBJ2-6, with 8 bases matching TRBD1. With V trimmed by 2 bases and J by 2 bases, 2 bases remained unmatched. Germline V lookup: CDR1 SQVTM, CDR2 ANQGSEA. CDR3 length equals 15 residues. The CDR3 sequence is CSVELTGAGANVLTF. The CDR3 coding sequence is TGCAGCGTTGAACTGACAGGGGCTGGGGCCAACGTCCTGACTTTC.

This sequence joins TRBV6-6 and TRBJ2-1; 7 bases are shared with TRBD2. The ends lost 8 bases at V and 0 bases at J; junction bases unmatched: 7. The CDR3 is 15 amino acids. Germline-derived CDR1 and CDR2 are MNHNY and SVGAGI (reference sequence). The CDR3 nucleotides are TGTGCCAGCTGGGATGGGGGGGGCTCCTACAATGAGCAGTTCTTC. Translating gives CASWDGGGSYNEQFF.

This clone was recorded only once. This rearrangement joins TRBV7-9 to TRBJ2-7, with 9 bases matching TRBD2. This CDR3 is built from 16 residues. Trimming at V came to 5 bases and at J to 6 bases, leaving 14 bases not matched to a gene. CDR1 is SEHNR, CDR2 FQNEAQ, per germline (reference sequence). The CDR3 DNA reads TGTGCCAGCAGCGACAATGTAGCGGGAGCAGTGGGCGAGCAGTACTTC. Residues: CASSDNVAGAVGEQYF.

A word on this clone: This sample also contains other DNA sequences that code for the same CDR3. The V call is TRBV2, the J call TRBJ1-5; TRBD1 agrees at 9 bases. The germline CDR1 and CDR2 sequences are SNHLY and FYNNEI. J gave up 6 bases and V 3 bases, and 3 bases lay outside the gene matches. The CDR3 length is 14 residues. The CDR3 reads CASSEGTGLQPQHF. The CDR3 region has the DNA TGTGCCAGCAGTGAGGGGACAGGGCTTCAGCCCCAGCATTTT.

V usage is TRBV5-6 and J usage is TRBJ1-2; D uncertain. Trimming left V 4 bases short and J 4 bases short, with 17 bases between. CDR3 length equals 15 residues. Germline V gives CDR1 SGHDT, CDR2 YYEEEE. The CDR3 is CASSPERVGPYGYTF. The CDR3 DNA follows: TGTGCCAGCAGCCCTGAAAGGGTTGGGCCCTATGGCTACACCTTC.

The CDR3 DNA is TGTGCCAGCAGCTCCTACTCGACTAGCGGGGGTGGTCCGTTCTTC. This gives the protein CASSSYSTSGGGPFF. This rearrangement joins TRBV13 to TRBJ2-1, with 12 bases that match TRBD2. Germline V lookup: CDR1 PRHDT, CDR2 FYEKMQ (reference sequence). This CDR3 is built from 15 residues. J was trimmed by 15 bases and V by 4 bases; bases with no gene match: 13.

This chain uses TRBV11-2 with TRBJ2-5; 7 bases map to TRBD1. TRBJ2-7 matches the DNA end more closely, so the J call is doubtful. The CDR3 covers 15 residues. Germline CDR1 is SGHAT and CDR2 is FQNNGV. DNA for the CDR3: TGTGCCAGCAACCCTAACAGGGGAATAGGTAACGAGCAGTACTTC. This gives the protein CASNPNRGIGNEQYF.

The chain combines TRBV7-9 with TRBJ2-7, with D unresolved. Germline CDR1 is SEHNR and CDR2 is FQNEAQ (reference sequence). CDR3 length equals 15 residues. The ends were cut back, 5 bases at V and 0 bases at J, with 14 bases in the middle. This CDR3 reads CASSVVGLSSYEQYF. For the CDR3, the DNA is TGTGCCAGCAGCGTAGTTGGCCTCAGCTCCTACGAGCAGTACTTC.

J is TRBJ2-3 and V is TRBV5-6, with D possibly being TRBD1 or TRBD2 (5 bases each). This CDR3 is built from 17 residues. The V gene lost 4 bases and the J gene lost 3 bases, with 21 bases spanning the gap. CDR1 is SGHDT and CDR2 is YYEEEE in the germline V gene. CDR3 sequence reads: CASSGGDSGRVTDTQYF. The CDR3 bases are TGTGCCAGCAGCGGAGGCGATTCGGGCAGGGTGACAGATACGCAGTATTTT.

The genes are TRBV27 and TRBJ2-7; D unresolved. V lost 0 bases, J lost 9 bases, and 12 bases lay in between. The CDR3 runs 13 residues. The germline gives CDR1 MNHEY, CDR2 SMNVEV (reference sequence). The CDR3 sequence: CASSLSSSKGQYF. CDR3 nucleotide sequence: TGTGCCAGCAGTTTATCTTCCTCTAAAGGGCAGTACTTC.

Of note for this clone: Distinct nucleotide sequences in the sample also encode this CDR3. The chain has TRBV27 and TRBJ2-1; 8 positions match TRBD1. The length of the CDR3 is 15 residues. The ends lost 3 bases at V and 5 bases at J; junction bases unmatched: 6. Germline V gives CDR1 MNHEY, CDR2 SMNVEV (reference sequence). The CDR3 loop reads CASSLGTGGDNEQFF. DNA of the CDR3: TGTGCCAGCAGTTTGGGGACAGGTGGGGACAATGAGCAGTTCTTC.

The chain combines TRBV5-6 with TRBJ2-7; TRBD2 is a possible D gene (6 bases). Trimming removed 3 bases from V and 2 bases from J, with 12 bases in between. Per germline, CDR1 SGHDT and CDR2 YYEEEE. The CDR3 contains 14 residues. CDR3 DNA: TGTGCCAGCAGCTGGGCTAGCGCGCCCTACGAGCAGTACTTC. It encodes CASSWASAPYEQYF. The variable domain in full, with the rest retrieved from reference TRBV5-6 and TRBJ2-7, is DAGVTQSPTHLIKTRGQQVTLRCSPKSGHDTVSWYQQALGQGPQFIFQYYEEEERQRGNFPDRFSGHQFPNYSSELNVNALLLGDSALYLCASSWASAPYEQYFGPGTRLTVT.

The rearrangement links TRBV7-9 to TRBJ2-1, with TRBD2 matching over 9 bases. Germline CDR1 SEHNR, CDR2 FQNEAQ (reference sequence). The CDR3 extends over 12 amino acids. With V trimmed by 8 bases and J by 10 bases, 6 bases remained unmatched. CDR3 sequence: CASGGLAGEQFF. The DNA of the CDR3 is TGTGCCAGCGGGGGACTAGCAGGCGAGCAGTTCTTC.

A remark on this clone: Other DNA sequences within the sample encode an identical CDR3. The rearrangement uses TRBV27 and TRBJ2-1; TRBD2 agrees at 11 bases. The CDR3 is 15 residues long. Germline-derived CDR1 and CDR2 are MNHEY and SMNVEV (reference sequence). V gave up 6 bases and J gave up 3 bases; unmatched junction bases: 4. The CDR3 DNA sequence: TGTGCCAGCAGGCCCGGGACTAGCGGCTACAATGAGCAGTTCTTC. It yields the protein CASRPGTSGYNEQFF.

This clone was recorded only once. The CDR3 loop is CASSELQETQYF. DNA for the CDR3: TGTGCCAGCTCGGAACTTCAGGAGACCCAGTACTTC. The chain couples TRBV2 to TRBJ2-5; D unclear. This CDR3 region has 12 residues. Germline V CDR1 and CDR2: SNHLY, FYNNEI. Trimming took 8 bases from V and 5 from J, leaving 12 bases between them.